The entry below gives a single T cell receptor beta chain sequence along with its context. Its antigen is unknown. Exclusion of a patient resulted from uncontrolled infection, other autoimmune disease, pregnancy or lactation. The CDR3 sequence is 13 residues long. Germline CDR1 and CDR2: SEHNR and FQNEAQ (reference sequence). V gave up 5 bases and J gave up 3 bases, with 11 bases separating them. Regions amplified from RNA transcripts were the TCR beta CDR3 regions. A first-round RT-PCR of the TCR CDR3 used the HTBI primer set. TCRdb called the multiplex PCR reads again in MiXCR, with one record for every CDR3 protein. The sample comprises roughly 400,000 distinct CDR3 sequences, around 15% of which are singletons, and around 28% rests with the top ten. The sample is drawn from a study of T cells in Graves' hyperthyroidism and ophthalmopathy. General observations from the study: The model made its ophthalmopathy prediction, and onset followed a median approximately six months later. The majority of expanded thyroid clonotypes above 0.001 also appeared in blood.

This chain joins TRBV7-9 and TRBJ2-7; tentatively, D is TRBD1 (5 bases). The receptor comes from a man aged 45-65 years with Graves' ophthalmopathy. The sample comprised blood. The CDR3: CASSRSRDYEQYF. The CDR3 DNA is TGTGCCAGCAGCCGATCCAGGGACTACGAGCAGTACTTC. Full variable domain (rest looked up from reference TRBV7-9 and TRBJ2-7): DTGVSQNPRHKITKRGQNVTFRCDPISEHNRLYWYRQTLGQGPEFLTYFQNEAQLEKSRLLSDRFSAERPKGSFSTLEIQRTEQGDSAMYLCASSRSRDYEQYFGPGTRLTVT.